This passage covers 19 T cell receptor beta chains from one sample sequenced in a study of PD-L1 blockade in urothelial cancer. Produced via immunoSEQ multiplex PCR; TCRdb's table is partial and in-frame only. The top ten hold around 9.5% of the sample, which has tens of thousands of clones, around 82% seen once. Sequencing used PBMCs, obtained around atezolizumab (anti-PD-L1) treatment. These receptors were collected from a man in his 70s with urothelial cancer.

This clone was observed once. This rearrangement joins TRBV5-4 to TRBJ1-5, with TRBD1 identical over 10 bases. This CDR3 comprises 16 residues. CDR1 is SGHNT and CDR2 is YYREEE in the germline V gene (reference sequence). The V segment lost 7 bases and the J segment 2 bases; nucleotides outside the gene matches: 9. The CDR3: CASFDRGRGGNQPQHF. The CDR3 DNA reads as TGTGCCAGCTTTGACAGGGGGCGAGGGGGCAATCAGCCCCAGCATTTT.

This rearrangement joins TRBV18 to TRBJ2-1, with 10 bases fitting TRBD2. Trimming took 2 bases from V and 5 from J; bases not matched to a gene: 9. The CDR3 sequence is 17 residues long. CDR1 and CDR2 from the germline V gene are KGHSH and LQKENI. The CDR3 sequence is CASSPSPSGSVDNEQFF. The CDR3 DNA reads TGTGCCAGCTCACCATCGCCTAGCGGGAGTGTGGACAATGAGCAGTTCTTC.

CDR3 amino acids: CASSPGVGNIQYF. CDR3 coding DNA: TGTGCCAGCAGTCCAGGGGTGGGAAACATTCAGTACTTC. V is TRBV27 and J is TRBJ2-4, with D possibly being TRBD1 (6 bases). Germline V lookup: CDR1 MNHEY, CDR2 SMNVEV (reference sequence). V lost 5 bases, J lost 6 bases, and 11 bases lay in between. This CDR3 comprises 13 residues.

The V call is TRBV6-4, the J call TRBJ2-1; D is unclear. The CDR3 loop spans 14 amino acids. Trimming left V 5 bases short and J 5 bases short, with 13 bases between. Germline values: CDR1 MRHNA, CDR2 SNTAGT. CDR3 nucleotide sequence: TGTGCCAGCAGTCCACGGCGGTCCAACAATGAGCAGTTCTTC. Its translation is CASSPRRSNNEQFF.

The chain links TRBV5-6 to TRBJ2-7; 8 bases fit TRBD1. Germline lookup yields CDR1 SGHDT and CDR2 YYEEEE. The CDR3 totals 14 residues. V gave up 2 bases and J gave up 3 bases; unmatched junction bases: 4. DNA of the CDR3: TGTGCCAGCAGCTTACGGACAGGGAGCTACGAGCAGTACTTC. It yields the protein CASSLRTGSYEQYF.

The V gene is TRBV19, the J gene TRBJ2-3, with 8 bases matching TRBD1. CDR3 size: 14 residues. The trim removed 3 bases at V and 3 bases at J, leaving 2 bases unmatched. Germline CDR1 is LNHDA and CDR2 is SQIVND (reference sequence). CDR3 loop: CASSIQGATDTQYF. Written as DNA, the CDR3 is TGTGCCAGTAGTATTCAGGGGGCAACAGATACGCAGTATTTT. The complete variable domain, with remaining parts taken from reference TRBV19 and TRBJ2-3, reads DGGITQSPKYLFRKEGQNVTLSCEQNLNHDAMYWYRQDPGQGLRLIYYSQIVNDFQKGDIAEGYSVSREKKESFPLTVTSAQKNPTAFYLCASSIQGATDTQYFGPGTRLTVL.

J is TRBJ2-3 and V is TRBV14, with D unclear. Trimming pared 1 base from V and 4 bases from J, leaving 9 bases between. Germline CDR1 and CDR2: SGHDN and FVKESK. CDR3 size: 14 residues. The CDR3 spells CASSQGPRADTQYF. In DNA, the CDR3 is TGTGCCAGCAGCCAAGGGCCCCGGGCAGATACGCAGTATTTT.

The chain recombines TRBV29-1 with TRBJ1-1, with no clear D. The CDR3 sequence is 11 residues long. The V and J ends lost 5 bases and 1 base respectively, with 5 bases between them. CDR1 is SQVTM and CDR2 is ANQGSEA in the germline V gene. CDR3 in amino acids: CSVRANTEAFF. The CDR3 nucleotides are TGCAGCGTTCGCGCGAACACTGAAGCTTTCTTT.

V usage is TRBV7-8 and J usage is TRBJ2-2, with 8 bases matching TRBD1. There are 17 residues in the CDR3. Trimming cost V 0 bases and J 3 bases; bases outside gene matches: 6. The germline gives CDR1 SGHVS, CDR2 FQNEAQ. In nucleotides, the CDR3 is TGTGCCAGCAGCTTAGCCAGGGGGCGGCAGGACACCGGGGAGCTGTTTTTT. Translated: CASSLARGRQDTGELFF.

This chain links TRBV5-1 with TRBJ2-3; the match to TRBD1 covers 7 bases. The CDR3 runs to 15 residues. V lost 0 bases and J lost 1; bases outside the gene matches: 2. CDR1 and CDR2 (germline): SGHRS, YFSETQ. For the CDR3, the DNA is TGCGCCAGCAGCTTGGACAGGGGAGGCACAGATACGCAGTATTTT. As protein: CASSLDRGGTDTQYF.

This sequence joins TRBV2 and TRBJ1-4; 7 positions match TRBD1. The V segment lost 5 bases and the J segment 8 bases; nucleotides outside the gene matches: 2. The length of the CDR3 is 12 residues. CDR1 SNHLY and CDR2 FYNNEI come from the germline V gene. The CDR3 region is CASSRTGEKLFF. The DNA of the CDR3 is TGTGCCAGCAGTCGGACAGGCGAAAAACTGTTTTTT. Full variable domain (missing parts from reference TRBV2 and TRBJ1-4): EPEVTQTPSHQVTQMGQEVILRCVPISNHLYFYWYRQILGQKVEFLVSFYNNEISEKSEIFDDQFSVERPDGSNFTLKIRSTKLEDSAMYFCASSRTGEKLFFGSGTQLSVL.

The chain links TRBV4-1 to TRBJ1-2, with D maybe TRBD1 (6 bases). Trimming left V 1 base short and J 4 bases short, with 13 bases between. This CDR3 has 15 residues. In germline, CDR1 is MGHRA, CDR2 YSYEKL. The CDR3 coding sequence is TGCGCCAGCAGCCAAGTAGGACAGCAAGCCTATGGCTACACCTTC. It yields the protein CASSQVGQQAYGYTF.

The rearrangement links TRBV10-3 to TRBJ1-1, with D tentatively TRBD1 (6 bases). Germline CDR1 ENHRY, CDR2 SYGVKD. The CDR3 contains 13 residues. Trimming pared 11 bases from V and 0 bases from J, leaving 13 bases between. CDR3 loop: CASRTDLNTEAFF. The CDR3 coding sequence is TGTGCCTCACGGACAGATTTGAACACTGAAGCTTTCTTT.

The chain couples TRBV6-1 to TRBJ2-5; 12 nucleotides align to TRBD2. Trimming at V came to 6 bases and at J to 1 base, leaving 3 bases not matched to a gene. The CDR3 runs 15 residues. Per the germline V gene, CDR1 is MNHNS and CDR2 is SASEGT. CDR3 sequence (DNA): TGTGCCAGCAGACGGACTAGCGGGGTCCAAGAGACCCAGTACTTC. It is translated as CASRRTSGVQETQYF.

V usage is TRBV5-1 and J usage is TRBJ2-7; D might be TRBD2 (6 bases). The V end was cut by 0 bases, the J end by 7 bases, with 17 bases between. The germline CDR1 and CDR2 sequences are SGHRS and YFSETQ. This CDR3 contains 15 residues. CDR3 DNA sequence: TGCGCCAGCAGCTTGGGATGGGGCGGGGCAGGAGAGCAGTACTTC. Protein: CASSLGWGGAGEQYF.

The chain is built from TRBV6-5 and TRBJ2-7, with a possible D match to TRBD2 (5 bases). V lost 0 bases, J lost 3 bases, and 6 bases lay in between. The CDR3 loop spans 13 amino acids. Looked up from germline, CDR1 is MNHEY and CDR2 is SVGAGI. CDR3 region: CASSYSRDYEQYF. CDR3 bases: TGTGCCAGCAGTTACTCCCGGGACTACGAGCAGTACTTC.

J is TRBJ2-1 and V is TRBV19; maybe TRBD1 (6 bases). V dropped 1 base and J dropped 3 bases, with 16 bases sitting between them. Germline values: CDR1 LNHDA, CDR2 SQIVND (reference sequence). The CDR3 is 17 residues long. The CDR3 sequence is CASSIGTDPILYNEQFF. CDR3 in DNA: TGTGCCAGTAGTATAGGGACAGATCCAATACTCTACAATGAGCAGTTCTTC.

The chain is built from TRBV11-3 and TRBJ2-5, with a possible D match to TRBD1 (6 bases). The CDR3 has 14 residues. Trimming shortened V by 1 base and J by 1 base, and 7 bases separated the two germline ends. Per the germline V gene, CDR1 is SGHNT and CDR2 is YENEEA. CDR3 in amino acids: CASSLGTAQETQYF. CDR3 in DNA: TGTGCCAGCAGCTTAGGGACAGCCCAAGAGACCCAGTACTTC.

The CDR3 spells CSVVAGSSYEQYF. The CDR3, as DNA: TGCAGCGTTGTAGCGGGAAGCTCCTACGAGCAGTACTTC. The rearrangement joins TRBV29-1 to TRBJ2-7, with 8 bases fitting TRBD2. CDR3 length equals 13 residues. CDR1 and CDR2 (germline): SQVTM, ANQGSEA. V lost 4 bases to trimming and J lost 0 bases; unmatched junction nucleotides: 2.